One sample yielded the 19 T cell receptor beta chains listed below, sequenced in a study of T cells in Graves' hyperthyroidism and ophthalmopathy. RNA transcripts served as the template for amplifying TCR beta CDR3 regions. HTBI primers drove first-round RT-PCR of the TCR CDR3. MiXCR, run by TCRdb on the multiplex PCR reads, gives a single entry per CDR3 protein. The sample records approximately 640,000 distinct CDR3 sequences, roughly 17% being singletons. The sequencing sample was made of blood. These receptors all come from a man aged 50 to 60 with Graves' hyperthyroidism.

This clonotype was detected a few times. This CDR3 is CASSSKRGGTDTQYF. In DNA, the CDR3 is TGTGCCAGCAGCAGTAAGCGGGGGGGCACAGATACGCAGTATTTT. The chain recombines TRBV7-2 with TRBJ2-3; 9 bases align to TRBD2. The CDR3 loop spans 15 amino acids. Germline V lookup: CDR1 SGHTA, CDR2 FQGNSA. With V trimmed by 5 bases and J by 1 base, 4 bases remained unmatched. Drawing the rest from reference TRBV7-2 and TRBJ2-3, the complete variable domain is GAGVSQSPSNKVTEKGKDVELRCDPISGHTALYWYRQSLGQGLEFLIYFQGNSAPDKSGLPSDRFSAERTGGSVSTLTIQRTQQEDSAVYLCASSSKRGGTDTQYFGPGTRLTVL.

The sample holds many counts of this clonotype. The V gene is TRBV28, the J gene TRBJ2-7, with 12 positions matching TRBD1. This CDR3 contains 16 residues. With 6 bases clipped from V and 5 bases from J, the junction kept 11 bases outside the gene matches. Germline assignment: CDR1 MDHEN and CDR2 SYDVKM. The CDR3 DNA sequence: TGTGCCAGCAGCCTGGGACAGGGGGCGGGAATCCACGAGCAGTACTTC. It codes for CASSLGQGAGIHEQYF.

CDR3 coding DNA: TGCGCCAGCAGCCAAGGGCCCCCCCTAGCGGGAGCTAGATACACCGGGGAGCTGTTTTTT. Amino acids: CASSQGPPLAGARYTGELFF. The genes are TRBV4-1 and TRBJ2-2; 10 bases line up with TRBD2. CDR3 size: 20 residues. Germline V gene sequence: CDR1 MGHRA, CDR2 YSYEKL. The V segment lost 1 base and the J segment 3 bases; nucleotides outside the gene matches: 14.

In this sample, this clonotype turned up a few times. The J gene is TRBJ2-1, the V gene TRBV15; D ambiguous. The germline gives CDR1 LNHNV, CDR2 YYDKDF (reference sequence). The V gene lost 2 bases and the J gene lost 5 bases, with 22 bases spanning the gap. This CDR3 has 18 residues. Written as DNA, the CDR3 is TGTGCCACCAGCAGACCTTACCGGACCGAAATGGCGGACAATGAGCAGTTCTTC. The encoded protein is CATSRPYRTEMADNEQFF.

This clonotype has ten or more counts. The CDR3 protein is CASITRRAVQETQYF. The CDR3 DNA reads TGTGCCAGCATCACCCGGAGGGCAGTTCAAGAGACCCAGTACTTC. The chain employs TRBV28 and TRBJ2-5; a weak D match, TRBD2 (6 bases). Germline V lookup: CDR1 MDHEN, CDR2 SYDVKM. The CDR3 sequence is 15 residues long. Trimming removed 7 bases from V and 2 bases from J, with 17 bases in between.

This clonotype was seen many times. The CDR3 region is CASSLRLAGRQETQYF. The CDR3 DNA is TGTGCCAGCAGTTTAAGACTAGCGGGGCGGCAAGAGACCCAGTACTTC. This chain joins TRBV28 and TRBJ2-5, with 11 bases lining up with TRBD2. The CDR3 covers 16 residues. V gave up 2 bases and J gave up 2 bases; unmatched junction bases: 4. Germline CDR1 reads MDHEN; CDR2 reads SYDVKM.

The sample holds a few counts of this clonotype. V is TRBV24-1 and J is TRBJ2-1, with 9 bases matching TRBD2. The CDR3 totals 17 residues. The junction had 15 bases not matched to a gene; V was cut back by 4 bases and J by 9 bases. The germline V gene encodes CDR1 KGHDR and CDR2 SFDVKD. As DNA, the CDR3 is TGTGCCACCAGTGAGCTGCCGGGACTAGCAACGGGTGGTGAGCAGTTCTTC. Protein product: CATSELPGLATGGEQFF.

Ten or more counts support this clonotype. The rearrangement joins TRBV27 to TRBJ1-2; a possible D gene is TRBD1 (5 bases). This CDR3 spans 17 amino acids. CDR1 and CDR2 (germline): MNHEY, SMNVEV (reference sequence). The V and J ends lost 7 bases and 5 bases respectively, with 26 bases between them. The CDR3 region is CASTLSGGVESQYGYTF. The CDR3 DNA follows: TGTGCCAGCACCCTATCCGGGGGGGTGGAATCCCAATATGGCTACACCTTC.

This clonotype was recorded many times. The gene calls are TRBV15 and TRBJ1-1; D may be TRBD1 (5 bases). The CDR3 is 18 residues long. V dropped 0 bases and J dropped 1 base, with 18 bases sitting between them. Germline CDR1 reads LNHNV; CDR2 reads YYDKDF (reference sequence). The CDR3 DNA is TGTGCCACCAGCAGAGAAGGGCTTACCTATGGGGGGAACACTGAAGCTTTCTTT. Its translation: CATSREGLTYGGNTEAFF.

This clonotype appeared a few times. The chain is built from TRBV5-1 and TRBJ2-5; maybe TRBD2 (6 bases). The CDR3 contains 15 residues. The V end lost 4 bases, the J end lost 8 bases, and 21 bases lay between the germline ends. Germline values: CDR1 SGHRS, CDR2 YFSETQ. The CDR3 DNA sequence: TGCGCCAGCAGCCCCCGAGGGGCGGGAAGGGCAACCCAGTACTTC. Amino acids: CASSPRGAGRATQYF.

The chain has TRBV4-2 and TRBJ2-1; D is ambiguous. The CDR3 runs to 16 residues. CDR1 is LGHNA, CDR2 YNFKEQ, per germline. V was trimmed by 0 bases and J by 3 bases, leaving 12 bases between them. The CDR3 reads CASSQDRTESYNEQFF. DNA for the CDR3: TGTGCCAGCAGCCAAGACCGGACGGAGAGCTACAATGAGCAGTTCTTC.

DNA of the CDR3: TGTGCCAGCAGTTTCTTCGGACAGGGAAGCGTAGTCGCCAAAAACATTCAGTACTTC. Protein: CASSFFGQGSVVAKNIQYF. The rearrangement links TRBV6-1 to TRBJ2-4, with TRBD1 identical over 8 bases. Germline values: CDR1 MNHNS, CDR2 SASEGT. After removal of 5 bases from V and 1 base from J, the junction contained 16 bases not matched to a gene. CDR3 size: 19 residues.

The genes are TRBV7-6 and TRBJ2-2; 14 positions agree with TRBD2. The CDR3 length is 18 residues. Trimming at V came to 0 bases and at J to 6 bases, leaving 6 bases not matched to a gene. Germline V gene sequence: CDR1 SGHVS, CDR2 FNYEAQ. CDR3 nucleotides: TGTGCCAGCAGCTTAGCGGGGGGGACTAGCGGGAGATCCGGGGAGCTGTTTTTT. This encodes CASSLAGGTSGRSGELFF.

The sample holds a few counts of this clonotype. This chain uses TRBV7-9 with TRBJ2-1, with 11 bases matching TRBD1. V gave up 1 base and J gave up 0 bases; unmatched junction bases: 8. Germline V gene sequence: CDR1 SEHNR, CDR2 FQNEAQ (reference sequence). The CDR3 totals 19 residues. The CDR3 nucleotides are TGTGCCAGCAGCTTAGGTAGGGACAGGGGGAGGAGCTCCTACAATGAGCAGTTCTTC. Amino acid sequence: CASSLGRDRGRSSYNEQFF.

The chain has TRBV14 and TRBJ2-1; D might be TRBD2 (6 bases). The CDR3 has 17 residues. V was shortened by 1 base and J by 0 bases, with 13 bases between the two germline ends. Germline V gene lookup returns CDR1 SGHDN and CDR2 FVKESK. The CDR3 spells CASSQGKGLDSYNEQFF. The CDR3, as DNA: TGTGCCAGCAGCCAAGGGAAGGGACTTGACTCCTACAATGAGCAGTTCTTC. Drawing the rest from reference TRBV14 and TRBJ2-1, the complete variable domain is EAGVTQFPSHSVIEKGQTVTLRCDPISGHDNLYWYRRVMGKEIKFLLHFVKESKQDESGMPNNRFLAERTGGTYSTLKVQPAELEDSGVYFCASSQGKGLDSYNEQFFGPGTRLTVL.

The rearrangement links TRBV6-2 or TRBV6-3 to TRBJ2-7; tentative D call: TRBD2 (5 bases). The CDR3 is 17 amino acids. With 2 bases removed from V and 2 bases from J, the gap between germline ends came to 19 bases. Germline-derived CDR1 and CDR2 are MNHEY and SVGEGT. CDR3 DNA sequence: TGTGCCAGCAGTTACCGAAGAAGCGGAACACAACCCTACGAGCAGTACTTC. Translated: CASSYRRSGTQPYEQYF.

This clonotype was detected ten times or more. The CDR3 bases are TGTGCCACCAGTGATACTGGACACCTACGAGGGGAGCTGTTTTTT. Translating it yields CATSDTGHLRGELFF. The chain recombines TRBV24-1 with TRBJ2-2, with D maybe TRBD1 (5 bases). Per the germline V gene, CDR1 is KGHDR and CDR2 is SFDVKD. CDR3 length: 15 amino acids. Trimming stripped 3 bases from V and 8 bases from J, with 15 bases between.

CDR3 bases: TGTGCCAGCAGCACCGAACTAGCTGATACGCAGTATTTT. This gives the protein CASSTELADTQYF. The J gene is TRBJ2-3, the V gene TRBV7-6; possible D gene TRBD2, 6 bases. The CDR3 covers 13 residues. The germline V gene encodes CDR1 SGHVS and CDR2 FNYEAQ. V lost 5 bases to trimming and J lost 6 bases, with 12 bases between them.

This clonotype was seen only a few times. The V call is TRBV24-1, the J call TRBJ2-1; D is perhaps TRBD1 or TRBD2 (5 bases each). V gave up 3 bases and J gave up 4 bases, with 12 bases separating them. CDR1 is KGHDR, CDR2 SFDVKD, per germline. This CDR3 region has 15 residues. The CDR3, as DNA: TGTGCCACCAGTGATCCCGGGACGGTATACAATGAGCAGTTCTTC. The encoded protein is CATSDPGTVYNEQFF.